This note documents a single TCR beta chain sequence. Its antigen is still unknown. The sample is drawn from a study of shared clonotypes between healthy human individuals. At the level of the study: There were three CD4 naive, three CD4 memory, two CD8 naive and one CD8 memory plates per donor. Study conclusions and caveats: Rarefaction demonstrated incomplete sorted-subset sequencing despite large depth.

Clones were sequenced by immunoSEQ multiplex PCR, and TCRdb holds only the in-frame ones, with some missing. The data hold about 1.5 million clones, with around 95% observed a single time. Germline values: CDR1 MNHEY, CDR2 SMNVEV (reference sequence). The CDR3 runs 14 residues. The V gene lost 4 bases and the J gene lost 0 bases, with 7 bases spanning the gap. The investigators split CD4+ cells into a CD45RA+ naive subset and a CD45RA-negative memory subset. This receptor was identified in a young man in good health. Material: naive CD4+ T cells sorted from blood. The sample's subset: CD45RA+ positively selected. The chain links TRBV27 to TRBJ1-5; D is ambiguous. CDR3 protein: CASSYRDSNQPQHF. CDR3 DNA sequence: TGTGCCAGCAGTTATAGAGATAGCAATCAGCCCCAGCATTTT.